The 31 T cell receptor beta chains below were found in one sample sequenced in a study of Graves' ophthalmopathy and Graves' hyperthyroidism. Scientists amplified the TCR beta CDR3 regions from RNA transcripts. HTBI primers served in a first-round RT-PCR, which a second-round multiplex PCR followed. TCRdb itself ran the multiplex PCR reads through MiXCR, one entry per CDR3 protein. The repertoire has about 420,000 distinct CDR3 sequences, under 25% of them found once; the top ten carry around 3%. The sample was peripheral blood. Receptor source: a young woman with stable Graves' hyperthyroidism.

The chain joins TRBV28 to TRBJ1-2, with unresolved D. Trimming shortened V by 1 base and J by 4 bases, and 13 bases separated the two germline ends. Germline-derived CDR1 and CDR2 are MDHEN and SYDVKM. This CDR3 comprises 15 residues. The CDR3 DNA is TGTGCCAGCAGTTTATCTCTCCCGTATACCTATGGCTACACCTTC. Translated, it gives CASSLSLPYTYGYTF.

This clonotype showed up many times. V is TRBV7-3 and J is TRBJ1-1; D ambiguous. Germline values: CDR1 SGHTA, CDR2 FQGTGA. This CDR3 region has 13 residues. V was shortened by 4 bases and J by 3 bases, with 9 bases between the two germline ends. This chain's CDR3 is CASSSTRDTEAFF. DNA of the CDR3: TGTGCCAGCAGCTCCACTAGGGACACTGAAGCTTTCTTT.

This clonotype has only a few counts. This chain joins TRBV29-1 and TRBJ1-6; D unresolved. This CDR3 is built from 14 residues. With 6 bases removed from V and 0 bases from J, the gap between germline ends came to 9 bases. Germline CDR1 SQVTM, CDR2 ANQGSEA. The CDR3 bases are TGCAGCGTAGGTTGGGCCTCCTATAATTCACCCCTCCACTTT. Protein: CSVGWASYNSPLHF.

Concerning this clonotype itself: Just one base apart from a much larger clone, this may be a read error. The CDR3 sequence is CASSPPVQGETQYF. In DNA form, the CDR3 reads TGTGCCAGCTCACCACCGGTACAGGGAGAGACCCAGTACTTC. The chain links TRBV18 to TRBJ2-5; TRBD1 is a possible D gene (6 bases). CDR1 is KGHSH and CDR2 is LQKENI in the germline V gene. This CDR3 is 14 amino acids long. V was trimmed by 0 bases and J by 4 bases, leaving 9 bases between them.

This clonotype was observed a few times. The V and J genes are TRBV28 and TRBJ1-5, with D maybe TRBD1 (5 bases). The CDR3 has 15 amino acids. The ends were cut back, 1 base at V and 3 bases at J, with 10 bases in the middle. The germline gives CDR1 MDHEN, CDR2 SYDVKM. The CDR3 DNA is TGTGCCAGCAGTTTATTTACGGGGGACAATCAGCCCCAGCATTTT. Its protein is CASSLFTGDNQPQHF.

Ten or more counts support this clonotype. The chain has TRBV11-2 and TRBJ2-7; 9 bases align to TRBD2. The ends lost 5 bases at V and 1 base at J; junction bases unmatched: 9. Germline assignment: CDR1 SGHAT and CDR2 FQNNGV. CDR3 length: 16 residues. CDR3 nucleotides: TGTGCCAGCAGCCCCCCCTTAGCGGGAGAGTCCTACGAGCAGTACTTC. Amino acid sequence: CASSPPLAGESYEQYF.

This clonotype has at least ten counts. This may come from a read error, since a much larger clone is one base off. This sequence joins TRBV19 and TRBJ2-4; unclear D gene. V was pared by 7 bases and J by 6 bases, with 16 bases between. The CDR3 sequence is 14 residues long. In germline, CDR1 is LNHDA, CDR2 SQIVND (reference sequence). CDR3 sequence (DNA): TGTGCCAGTACCATGGGTCTGCAAGCAAACATTCAGTACTTC. It encodes CASTMGLQANIQYF.

This clonotype was found a few times. Mismatch with germline at one junction end may stem from a read error. The chain has TRBV12-3 or TRBV12-4 and TRBJ1-1; unclear D gene. This CDR3 has 15 amino acids. The CDR3 loop reads CASSLTPLQNTESFF. The DNA for the CDR3 is TGTGCCAGCAGTTTAACCCCCCTTCAGAACACTGAATCTTTCTTT.

This clonotype was recorded at least ten times. V is TRBV29-1 and J is TRBJ1-1; 7 bases line up with TRBD1. The CDR3 is 15 residues long. Per the germline V gene, CDR1 is SQVTM and CDR2 is ANQGSEA. V lost 3 bases and J lost 5; bases outside the gene matches: 12. In DNA, the CDR3 is TGCAGCGTTGAGGATACAGGGGCACCGGGGACTGAAGCTTTCTTT. Its protein product is CSVEDTGAPGTEAFF. Full variable domain (outside the CDR3, taken from reference TRBV29-1 and TRBJ1-1): SAVISQKPSRDICQRGTSLTIQCQVDSQVTMMFWYRQQPGQSLTLIATANQGSEATYESGFVIDKFPISRPNLTFSTLTVSNMSPEDSSIYLCSVEDTGAPGTEAFFGQGTRLTVV.

This clonotype was detected only a few times. The chain couples TRBV4-1 to TRBJ2-5; no reliable D call. Germline loops: CDR1 MGHRA, CDR2 YSYEKL. This CDR3 has 13 amino acids. The V gene lost 0 bases and the J gene lost 3 bases, with 5 bases spanning the gap. CDR3 protein: CASSQENKETQYF. The CDR3 nucleotides are TGCGCCAGCAGCCAAGAGAATAAAGAGACCCAGTACTTC.

In its sample, this clonotype was seen many times. The V call is TRBV7-9, the J call TRBJ2-2, with D hard to call. Trimming cost V 8 bases and J 1 base, with 8 bases left between them. Germline V gene lookup returns CDR1 SEHNR and CDR2 FQNEAQ (reference sequence). The CDR3 consists of 13 residues. The CDR3, as DNA: TGTGCCAGCGTTCCCAGGAACACCGGGGAGCTGTTTTTT. This encodes CASVPRNTGELFF.

Many counts were recorded for this clonotype. The chain combines TRBV4-1 with TRBJ2-7; 7 nucleotides align to TRBD1. The CDR3 consists of 15 residues. Per the germline V gene, CDR1 is MGHRA and CDR2 is YSYEKL. V lost 1 base to trimming and J lost 2 bases; unmatched junction nucleotides: 5. The CDR3 DNA reads as TGCGCCAGCAGCCAAGTAGGGGGCCGTACCTACGAGCAGTACTTC. It is translated as CASSQVGGRTYEQYF.

At least ten counts were recorded for this clonotype. V is TRBV4-2 and J is TRBJ2-5, with 14 nucleotides matching TRBD2. From germline, CDR1 is LGHNA and CDR2 YNFKEQ. V shed 4 bases, J shed 5 bases, and the junction held 15 bases outside the gene matches. CDR3 size: 19 residues. The CDR3 protein is CASSRPKGTSGSFLETQYF. The CDR3 nucleotides read TGTGCCAGCAGCCGCCCTAAAGGGACTAGCGGGAGCTTTCTCGAGACCCAGTACTTC.

This clonotype was counted at least ten times. The chain recombines TRBV19 with TRBJ2-7, with TRBD1 matching 8 bases. The germline CDR1 and CDR2 sequences are LNHDA and SQIVND (reference sequence). After removal of 5 bases from V and 5 bases from J, the junction contained 11 bases not matched to a gene. The CDR3 consists of 15 residues. The CDR3 sequence: CASSVRDRQGDEQYF. The CDR3 nucleotides read TGTGCCAGTAGTGTCCGGGACAGGCAAGGAGACGAGCAGTACTTC. Full variable domain (remainder filled in from reference TRBV19 and TRBJ2-7): DGGITQSPKYLFRKEGQNVTLSCEQNLNHDAMYWYRQDPGQGLRLIYYSQIVNDFQKGDIAEGYSVSREKKESFPLTVTSAQKNPTAFYLCASSVRDRQGDEQYFGPGTRLTVT.

In its sample, this clonotype was seen many times. The chain couples TRBV11-1 to TRBJ2-7, with 10 bases aligning to TRBD2. This CDR3 has 15 residues. The J segment lost 0 bases and the V segment lost 4 bases, leaving 3 bases of the junction unmatched. Germline loops: CDR1 SGHAT, CDR2 FQDESV (reference sequence). The CDR3 spells CASSSLAGYSYEQYF. CDR3 sequence (DNA): TGTGCCAGCAGCTCACTAGCGGGGTACTCCTACGAGCAGTACTTC. Drawing the rest from reference TRBV11-1 and TRBJ2-7, the complete variable domain is EAEVAQSPRYKITEKSQAVAFWCDPISGHATLYWYRQILGQGPELLVQFQDESVVDDSQLPKDRFSAERLKGVDSTLKIQPAELGDSAMYLCASSSLAGYSYEQYFGPGTRLTVT.

This clonotype showed up many times. The chain links TRBV15 to TRBJ1-2; possibly TRBD1 for D (6 bases). Per germline, CDR1 LNHNV and CDR2 YYDKDF (reference sequence). Trimming stripped 0 bases from V and 2 bases from J, with 13 bases between. The CDR3 consists of 16 residues. In DNA, the CDR3 is TGTGCCACCAGCAGAGATCCCGGCCAGGGGAACTATGGCTACACCTTC. Its translation is CATSRDPGQGNYGYTF.

This clonotype was seen ten or more times. The V call is TRBV7-8, the J call TRBJ2-7, with 9 bases identical to TRBD1. The V and J ends lost 1 base and 4 bases, in that order; junction bases with no gene match: 8. The germline CDR1 and CDR2 sequences are SGHVS and FQNEAQ. This CDR3 has 16 residues. The CDR3 here is CASSLDGQGPGYEQYF. The CDR3 DNA sequence: TGTGCCAGCAGCTTAGACGGACAGGGGCCTGGATACGAGCAGTACTTC.

A few counts support this clonotype. J is TRBJ2-2 and V is TRBV30; D is perhaps TRBD1 (6 bases). Germline CDR1 is GTSNPN and CDR2 is SVGIG (reference sequence). The CDR3 spans 14 residues. V was cut by 2 bases and J by 6 bases, with 13 bases left in between. CDR3 amino acids: CAWSTQGSAGELFF. DNA for the CDR3: TGTGCCTGGAGTACGCAGGGGTCGGCCGGGGAGCTGTTTTTT.

The chain uses TRBV7-2 and TRBJ1-2, with D unclear. The V gene lost 7 bases and the J gene lost 4 bases, with 16 bases spanning the gap. This CDR3 has 14 residues. Germline values: CDR1 SGHTA, CDR2 FQGNSA. The CDR3 region has the DNA TGTGCCAGCAACGCATATGTCGACATCTATGGCTACACCTTC. This translates into CASNAYVDIYGYTF.

This clonotype was observed at least ten times. The V and J genes are TRBV7-9 and TRBJ2-5; 8 bases fit TRBD1. With V trimmed by 4 bases and J by 5 bases, 6 bases remained unmatched. Germline CDR1 reads SEHNR; CDR2 reads FQNEAQ (reference sequence). The CDR3 extends over 14 amino acids. CDR3 nucleotides: TGTGCCAGCAGCTCGATGGACAGGGCTGAGACCCAGTACTTC. The encoded protein is CASSSMDRAETQYF. Supplemented by reference TRBV7-9 and TRBJ2-5, the full variable domain reads DTGVSQNPRHKITKRGQNVTFRCDPISEHNRLYWYRQTLGQGPEFLTYFQNEAQLEKSRLLSDRFSAERPKGSFSTLEIQRTEQGDSAMYLCASSSMDRAETQYFGPGTRLLVL.

This clonotype appeared many times. J is TRBJ2-5 and V is TRBV20-1; no firm D call. This CDR3 is built from 14 residues. CDR1 and CDR2 (germline): DFQATT, SNEGSKA (reference sequence). The germline V and J ends were trimmed by 5 bases and 2 bases, with 15 bases remaining between them. The CDR3 loop reads CSAENTARQETQYF. CDR3 sequence (DNA): TGCAGTGCTGAAAACACGGCCCGACAAGAGACCCAGTACTTC.

This clonotype was counted ten times or more. V usage is TRBV20-1 and J usage is TRBJ1-6; TRBD1 matches 7 bases. Per germline, CDR1 DFQATT and CDR2 SNEGSKA (reference sequence). Losses at the gene ends were 0 bases for V and 9 bases for J; bases not matched to a gene: 8. The CDR3 sequence is 15 residues long. CDR3 nucleotide sequence: TGCAGTGCTAGAGATAGGAAGGGGGCGTCTTCACCCCTCCACTTT. Its protein is CSARDRKGASSPLHF.

This clonotype has at least ten counts. The CDR3 protein is CASTQGTGSYGYTF. For the CDR3, the DNA is TGTGCCAGCACCCAGGGGACAGGGTCTTATGGCTACACCTTC. The chain joins TRBV28 to TRBJ1-2, with 9 bases identical to TRBD1. The length of the CDR3 is 14 residues. Germline CDR1 is MDHEN and CDR2 is SYDVKM. V lost 7 bases to trimming and J lost 5 bases; unmatched junction nucleotides: 8.

This clonotype was seen at least ten times. The chain links TRBV12-3 or TRBV12-4 to TRBJ1-3; D remains unclear. The V gene lost 5 bases and the J gene lost 0 bases, with 14 bases spanning the gap. The CDR3 has 16 residues. This chain's CDR3 is CASSPLRLNSGNTIYF. CDR3 in DNA: TGTGCCAGCAGTCCGCTAAGACTCAACTCTGGAAACACCATATATTTT.

This clonotype has ten or more counts. This chain joins TRBV12-3 or TRBV12-4 and TRBJ1-5; TRBD1 is a possible D gene (6 bases). CDR3 size: 13 residues. Trimming removed 3 bases from V and 9 bases from J, with 12 bases in between. The CDR3 coding sequence is TGTGCCAGCAGTTTTTCAGGGGTCTCGCCCCAGCATTTT. This translates into CASSFSGVSPQHF.

This rearrangement joins TRBV12-3 or TRBV12-4 to TRBJ2-7; possible D gene TRBD1, 5 bases. Deletions cut 1 base from V and 4 bases from J, with 11 bases between. The CDR3 length is 14 residues. CDR3 sequence: CASSLGQTFYEQYF. In nucleotides, the CDR3 is TGTGCCAGCAGTTTAGGACAGACCTTTTACGAGCAGTACTTC.

Only a few counts were recorded for this clonotype. The rearrangement uses TRBV6-5 and TRBJ2-5, with 12 bases that match TRBD2. The V and J ends lost 4 bases and 6 bases, in that order; junction bases with no gene match: 6. The CDR3 has 15 residues. Germline V CDR1 and CDR2: MNHEY, SVGAGI. Here the CDR3 reads CASSSPLAGGKTQYF. The CDR3 coding sequence is TGTGCCAGCAGTTCCCCCCTAGCGGGAGGGAAGACCCAGTACTTC.

This clonotype showed up just a few times. The rearrangement uses TRBV18 and TRBJ2-5; D may be TRBD1 (6 bases). This CDR3 contains 14 residues. Germline CDR1 and CDR2: KGHSH and LQKENI. V was shortened by 6 bases and J by 7 bases, with 18 bases between the two germline ends. CDR3 in DNA: TGTGCCAGCTCCTACCTTGTGGACAGAGGGACCCAGTACTTC. Encoded protein: CASSYLVDRGTQYF.

This clonotype was counted ten times or more. The genes are TRBV6-1 and TRBJ2-7; weak D call: TRBD1 (6 bases). The CDR3 consists of 13 residues. V was shortened by 6 bases and J by 3 bases, with 12 bases between the two germline ends. Germline-derived CDR1 and CDR2 are MNHNS and SASEGT. The DNA for the CDR3 is TGTGCCAGCAGCGCCGGGACACACTACGAGCAGTACTTC. It is translated as CASSAGTHYEQYF.

This clonotype came up many times. This chain joins TRBV28 and TRBJ1-5; unclear D gene. Germline V gene sequence: CDR1 MDHEN, CDR2 SYDVKM. The CDR3 has 14 residues. Trimming pared 5 bases from V and 4 bases from J, leaving 12 bases between. The DNA for the CDR3 is TGTGCCAGCAGTCAAAATAGCAGGAATCAGCCCCAGCATTTT. Translating gives CASSQNSRNQPQHF.

The rearrangement uses TRBV5-1 and TRBJ2-5; 14 nucleotides line up with TRBD2. J gave up 4 bases and V 5 bases, and 7 bases lay outside the gene matches. Germline V CDR1 and CDR2: SGHRS, YFSETQ. This CDR3 is 16 amino acids long. In nucleotides, the CDR3 is TGCGCCAGCAGACGGGGACTAGCGGGAGAGGGAGAGACCCAGTACTTC. Translating it yields CASRRGLAGEGETQYF.